The present T cell receptor beta chain was sequenced within a study of monozygotic twins with inflammatory bowel disease. Overall study findings and caveats: Possibly because of limited power, concordant and discordant twins showed no difference in repertoire similarity. The study found lower TCRbeta diversity (inverse Simpson) in IBD patients than in healthy co-twins.

cDNA was made in eight separate reactions per sample. TCRdb re-called the 5' RACE reads and catalogs CDR3 proteins one per entry, DNA excluded. Found here are 350,000 to 550,000 distinct CDR3 sequences; the top ten clones hold about 2.2%. Blood was drawn once per donor, and each sample measured about 2.3 ml. The germline gives CDR1 LGHNA, CDR2 YNFKEQ. The CDR3 loop spans 17 amino acids. For this clonotype: Its antigen is not known.

The source material was blood. This TCR came from a human donor with ulcerative colitis or Crohn's disease, or a healthy co-twin of an affected twin (not recorded which). The chain combines TRBV4-2 with TRBJ2-1; the D call from TCRdb, TRBD1, cannot be confirmed without DNA. CDR3: CASSQRLGGGGHNEQFF.